This entry lists 6 T cell receptor beta chains sequenced from one sample in a study of T-cell reconstitution after alpha-beta-depleted transplantation in children. Construction of the TCRbeta library involved unique molecular identifiers. Via MiXCR, TCRdb re-called the PCR reads, giving one row per CDR3 protein. This table has roughly 70,000 distinct CDR3 sequences, 4.9% appearing once. The starting material was PBMCs, mostly from graft donor cells, obtained 180 days after TCRalphabeta/CD19-depleted stem cell transplant. The receptors here all came from a boy under three years old who had a stem cell transplant for acute myeloid leukemia, so the T cells may come from the graft donor.

This clonotype has a count of ten or more. This chain links TRBV28 with TRBJ2-3, with D possibly TRBD2 on 5 matching bases. CDR3 length equals 17 residues. Germline V lookup: CDR1 MDHEN, CDR2 SYDVKM. The germline V and J ends were trimmed by 6 bases and 2 bases, with 21 bases remaining between them. As DNA, the CDR3 is TGTGCCAGCAGGCCCCTGGGTCTTTACGGGGACACAGATACGCAGTATTTT. It specifies CASRPLGLYGDTDTQYF. Full variable domain (missing parts from reference TRBV28 and TRBJ2-3): DVKVTQSSRYLVKRTGEKVFLECVQDMDHENMFWYRQDPGLGLRLIYFSYDVKMKEKGDIPEGYSVSREKKERFSLILESASTNQTSMYLCASRPLGLYGDTDTQYFGPGTRLTVL.

This clonotype was picked up many times. V and J are TRBV20-1 and TRBJ2-1, with D possibly matching TRBD2 (5 bases). This CDR3 has 15 residues. Trimming stripped 3 bases from V and 4 bases from J, with 16 bases between. Germline V gene data show CDR1 as DFQATT and CDR2 as SNEGSKA (reference sequence). Here the CDR3 reads CSASFSWRNYNEQFF. In DNA, the CDR3 is TGCAGTGCTAGCTTTAGTTGGAGGAATTACAATGAGCAGTTCTTC.

Ten or more counts support this clonotype. The V and J genes are TRBV20-1 and TRBJ1-5; D ambiguous. Trimming removed 0 bases at V and 6 bases at J, with 15 bases between. This CDR3 has 15 amino acids. Germline V gives CDR1 DFQATT, CDR2 SNEGSKA (reference sequence). CDR3 in DNA: TGCAGTGCTAGAGACGGGAGAGGGATCGTTCAGCCCCAGCATTTT. Its translation: CSARDGRGIVQPQHF.

This clonotype was seen just once. The chain is built from TRBV5-6 and TRBJ2-7; 9 nucleotides agree with TRBD1. The V and J ends lost 4 bases and 3 bases, in that order; junction bases with no gene match: 8. This CDR3 is 15 amino acids long. Germline V gives CDR1 SGHDT, CDR2 YYEEEE. CDR3 nucleotides: TGTGCCAGCAGCCCGCGGGGGACAGGGAGCTACGAGCAGTACTTC. Protein product: CASSPRGTGSYEQYF. The full variable domain, its missing parts supplied by reference TRBV5-6 and TRBJ2-7, is DAGVTQSPTHLIKTRGQQVTLRCSPKSGHDTVSWYQQALGQGPQFIFQYYEEEERQRGNFPDRFSGHQFPNYSSELNVNALLLGDSALYLCASSPRGTGSYEQYFGPGTRLTVT.

This clonotype was seen many times. The chain recombines TRBV12-3 or TRBV12-4 with TRBJ2-7; 7 positions match TRBD1. V lost 6 bases, J lost 5 bases, and 7 bases stayed unmatched. The CDR3 totals 13 residues. The CDR3, as DNA: TGTGCCAGCAGCCAAGACAGGGTCCACGAGCAGTACTTC. Amino acids: CASSQDRVHEQYF.

This clonotype has at least ten counts. The chain uses TRBV5-1 and TRBJ1-6; 7 bases agree with TRBD1. V shed 4 bases, J shed 6 bases, and the junction held 4 bases outside the gene matches. CDR3 size: 14 residues. Per germline, CDR1 SGHRS and CDR2 YFSETQ. CDR3 in amino acids: CASSIGTVNSPLHF. CDR3 coding DNA: TGCGCCAGCAGCATTGGGACAGTTAATTCACCCCTCCACTTT.